Described below is a single T cell receptor (beta chain) sequence and its context. Its antigen remains unknown. Assay used: immunoSEQ multiplex PCR; TCRdb lists only in-frame clones, some missing. Seen here are fewer than 80,000 clones, 65% to 85% observed once, and the top ten hold about 4.8%. The data were taken from a study of early stage breast cancer tumors. In the study overall: Of some 17 invasive breast tumors, more than ten were hormone receptor-positive, HER2-negative. Study observations and caveats: Blood repertoires resembled normal breast more than tumor.

The TCR originated in a person aged 40 to 50 with breast cancer. Input material: blood.

This CDR3 is CASSAGLAGAYEQYF. CDR3 DNA sequence: TGCGCCAGCAGCGCGGGACTAGCGGGAGCCTACGAGCAGTACTTC. The chain has TRBV4-1 and TRBJ2-7; 14 nucleotides agree with TRBD2. Germline CDR1 reads MGHRA; CDR2 reads YSYEKL. The CDR3 contains 15 residues. The junction had 2 bases not matched to a gene; V was cut back by 5 bases and J by 2 bases.